The rows below give T cell receptor beta chains drawn from one sample of a study of cytomegalovirus exposure and HLA in healthy donors. Clones were sequenced by immunoSEQ multiplex PCR, and TCRdb holds only the in-frame ones, with some missing. Here the sample spans tens of thousands of clones, approximately 82% being singletons. The sequenced sample consisted of PBMCs. The source of these receptors is a woman aged 18-29 years in good health and CMV-seronegative. CDR3s include the opening cysteine and the closing phenylalanine or tryptophan. D genes are given only for firm matches. Clone size is given for some rows only: seen once, a few or many times, or a class if the clone is expanded.

V gene,clone size,J gene,D gene,CDR3 DNA,CDR3 protein
TRBV10-3,once,TRBJ2-5,TRBD2,TGTGCCGTATCTAGCGGGAGCTCGGCGGAGACCCAGTACTTC,CAVSSGSSAETQYF
TRBV27,few,TRBJ2-7,-,TGTGCCAGCAGTTACTCCTCCTACGAGCAGTACTTC,CASSYSSYEQYF
TRBV30,-,TRBJ2-3,TRBD1,TGTGCCTGGAGTTCCATCAGGGGGTTGACAGATACGCAGTATTTT,CAWSSIRGLTDTQYF
TRBV27,-,TRBJ1-5,-,TGTGCCAGCAATAATATAGGGGGCAATCAGCCCCAGCATTTT,CASNNIGGNQPQHF
TRBV4-1,-,TRBJ2-7,TRBD2,TGCGCCAGCAGCCAAGATGAGGTGTATAGACTAGCGGACACCTACGAGCAGTACTTC,CASSQDEVYRLADTYEQYF
TRBV10-3,-,TRBJ1-6,-,TGTGCCATCAGTGAGTCGATGATACAGGTCTATAATTCACCCCTCCACTTT,CAISESMIQVYNSPLHF
TRBV5-1,-,TRBJ2-3,TRBD2,TGCGCCAGCAGCTTGGCCCTAGCGGGAGGGGGTACGCAGTATTTT,CASSLALAGGGTQYF
TRBV6-1,-,TRBJ2-1,-,TGTGCCAGCAGTGTGACTTCCTTACCGAACAATGAGCAGTTCTTC,CASSVTSLPNNEQFF
TRBV29-1,-,TRBJ2-3,TRBD2,TGCAGCGTTCGAGGACTAGCGGAGTACACAGATACGCAGTATTTT,CSVRGLAEYTDTQYF
TRBV29-1,once,TRBJ1-1,-,TGCAGCGTGAGAGAACAGGGGAACACTGAAGCTTTCTTT,CSVREQGNTEAFF
TRBV19,few,TRBJ2-5,TRBD2,TGTGCCAGTAGTATTATCGGAAAAGGGAGGGAGATGGAGACCCAGTACTTC,CASSIIGKGREMETQYF
TRBV10-3,-,TRBJ2-1,TRBD2,TGTGCCATCAGTGAGGACTTACTAGCGGGAGGGGCTGGCGAGCAGTTCTTC,CAISEDLLAGGAGEQFF
TRBV10-3,-,TRBJ1-2,-,TGTGCCATCAGTGAGGATACCCAGTATGGCTACACCTTC,CAISEDTQYGYTF
TRBV5-5,-,TRBJ2-7,TRBD2,TGTGCCAGCAGCTTGCTGGGACTAGCGAGGGAGCAGTACTTC,CASSLLGLAREQYF
TRBV19,-,TRBJ1-2,TRBD1,TGTGCCAGTGTCTCGGGGACAGGGACCTATGGCTACACCTTC,CASVSGTGTYGYTF
TRBV7-2,-,TRBJ1-3,-,TGTGCCAGCAGCTTAGGACTGACCTCTGGAAACACCATATATTTT,CASSLGLTSGNTIYF
TRBV29-1,-,TRBJ1-1,-,TGCAGCGGGAGGACGGGGAACACTGAAGCTTTCTTT,CSGRTGNTEAFF
TRBV6-5,few,TRBJ2-7,TRBD2,TGTGCCAGCAGTTACCAGCGGACTAGCGGTTACTACGAGCAGTACTTC,CASSYQRTSGYYEQYF
TRBV5-4,-,TRBJ2-1,TRBD2,TGTGCCAGCAGCTCGGCCGGGACTAGCAATGATGAGCAGTTCTTC,CASSSAGTSNDEQFF
TRBV7-6,-,TRBJ2-7,TRBD2,TGTGCCAGCAGCCCCACTAGCGGGAGTGCCTACGAGCAGTACTTC,CASSPTSGSAYEQYF
TRBV7-3,-,TRBJ2-3,TRBD2,TGTGCCAGCAGTCGAACCACTAGCGGGAGGTCTACGCAGTATTTT,CASSRTTSGRSTQYF
TRBV7-2,-,TRBJ1-5,-,TGTGCCAGCAGCTTAGACAGGGCCAATCAGCCCCAGCATTTT,CASSLDRANQPQHF
TRBV30,few,TRBJ2-3,TRBD1,TGTGCCTGGAGCCGTACAGGGGGCGGGTCAGATACGCAGTATTTT,CAWSRTGGGSDTQYF
TRBV6-1,-,TRBJ2-1,TRBD1,TGTGCCAGCAGTGAAGAGACAGGGGGTGCCTACAATGAGCAGTTCTTC,CASSEETGGAYNEQFF
TRBV14,once,TRBJ2-1,TRBD2,TGTGCCAGCAGCCAGGCAAGAGCCCAAGCGGGGGGGACCTACAATGAGCAGTTCTTC,CASSQARAQAGGTYNEQFF
TRBV29-1,once,TRBJ1-5,-,TGCAGCGTTGGATGGTCCAGAGCGCGGAATCAGCCCCAGCATTTT,CSVGWSRARNQPQHF
TRBV28,-,TRBJ2-7,TRBD2,TGTGCCAGCAGTTCACCGGGACTAGCGGGCACGAGCTCCTACGAGCAGTACTTC,CASSSPGLAGTSSYEQYF
TRBV7-8,-,TRBJ2-7,TRBD1,TGTGCCAGCAGCACTGGGACAGGGCGCTCCTACGAGCAGTACTTC,CASSTGTGRSYEQYF
TRBV11-2,-,TRBJ2-5,TRBD2,TGTGCCAGCAGCTTAGGTCCTAGCGGCATTCGGGGAGAGACCCAGTACTTC,CASSLGPSGIRGETQYF
TRBV27,-,TRBJ2-1,TRBD2,TGTGCCAGCAGGAAAGCGGGAGGGCCCATTGTAAATGAGCAGTTCTTC,CASRKAGGPIVNEQFF
TRBV19,-,TRBJ1-1,TRBD1,TGTGCCAGTAGGCAACGGACAGGGGGGTCCGTGAACACTGAAGCTTTCTTT,CASRQRTGGSVNTEAFF
TRBV14,-,TRBJ2-7,TRBD1,TGTGCCAGGACTCCTTACAGGGGGCTTAACGAGCAGTACTTC,CARTPYRGLNEQYF
TRBV7-2,-,TRBJ2-1,TRBD2,TGTGCCAGCAGCCTTACTAGCGGGCCTAAGAGCTCCTACAATGAGCAGTTCTTC,CASSLTSGPKSSYNEQFF
TRBV25-1,-,TRBJ1-1,-,TGTGCCAGCAGCCACGGGGGAGTGAACACTGAAGCTTTCTTT,CASSHGGVNTEAFF
TRBV29-1,-,TRBJ2-1,TRBD2,TGCAGCGTGGGGGCCCTAGCGGGACCCTACAATGAGCAGTTCTTC,CSVGALAGPYNEQFF
TRBV28,once,TRBJ2-3,-,TGTGCCAGCGGGGGCGATACGCAGTATTTT,CASGGDTQYF
TRBV30,-,TRBJ2-7,TRBD1,TGTGCCTGGCGGACAGGGAGTAGGCAGTACTTC,CAWRTGSRQYF
TRBV27,-,TRBJ1-2,-,TGTGCCAGCAGTTCAAATGGCTACACCTTC,CASSSNGYTF
TRBV2,once,TRBJ1-5,-,TGTGCCAGCCGACAACGTAGCAATCAGCCCCAGCATTTT,CASRQRSNQPQHF
TRBV19,-,TRBJ2-4,TRBD1,TGTGCCAGTAGTATTACAGGGGGCACCAAAAACATTCAGTACTTC,CASSITGGTKNIQYF
TRBV28,-,TRBJ1-4,TRBD1,TGTGCCAGCAGTAGGACAGGGGGCCGGGAAAAACTGTTTTTT,CASSRTGGREKLFF
TRBV5-4,-,TRBJ2-5,-,TGTGCCAGCAGCCCGACGGGTCAAGAGACCCAGTACTTC,CASSPTGQETQYF
TRBV28,-,TRBJ2-4,-,TGTGCCAGCAGTTTACCTGTACGGGAGAGCATTCAGTACTTC,CASSLPVRESIQYF
TRBV9,-,TRBJ2-7,-,TGTGCCAGCAGCGTAGAAGGGGGATGGGGGACCTACGAGCAGTACTTC,CASSVEGGWGTYEQYF
TRBV18,-,TRBJ2-7,TRBD2,TGTGCCAGCTCACCGCTAGCGGAAAGCTCCTACGAGCAGTACTTC,CASSPLAESSYEQYF
TRBV18,-,TRBJ2-1,-,TGTGCCAGCTCACCTAGTGTCAATGAGCAGTTCTTC,CASSPSVNEQFF
TRBV19,few,TRBJ2-3,TRBD2,TGTGCCAGTAGTATAACGCTAGCGGGAGCGCAGTATTTT,CASSITLAGAQYF
TRBV19,-,TRBJ2-3,TRBD2,TGTGCCAGTAGTTTTATAGCGGGAGGGGGCACAGATACGCAGTATTTT,CASSFIAGGGTDTQYF
TRBV25-1,-,TRBJ1-4,TRBD1,TGTGCCAGCAGTGAATCGGGCCGGGAGGGGGCAGGAGAAAAACTGTTTTTT,CASSESGREGAGEKLFF
TRBV4-2,-,TRBJ2-1,-,TGTGCCAGCAGCTCCCACCTAGCGTCTAATAGGAATGAGCAGTTCTTC,CASSSHLASNRNEQFF